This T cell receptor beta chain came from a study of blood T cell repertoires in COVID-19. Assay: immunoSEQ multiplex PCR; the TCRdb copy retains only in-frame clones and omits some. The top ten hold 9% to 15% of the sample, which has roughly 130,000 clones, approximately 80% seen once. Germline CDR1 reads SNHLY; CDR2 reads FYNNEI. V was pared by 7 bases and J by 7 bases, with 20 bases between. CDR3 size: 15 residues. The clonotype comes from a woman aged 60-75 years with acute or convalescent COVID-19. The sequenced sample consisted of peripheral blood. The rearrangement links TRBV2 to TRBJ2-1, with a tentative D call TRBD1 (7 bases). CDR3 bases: TGTGCCAGCAAGGGAGGACAGGCCCGACAAAATGAGCAGTTCTTC. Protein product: CASKGGQARQNEQFF.